This entry lists 24 T cell receptor beta chains sequenced from one sample in a study of shared clonotypes between healthy human individuals. Here immunoSEQ multiplex PCR was the method, and the copy in TCRdb shows in-frame clones only, minus some. The data hold more than 450,000 clones, with 75% to 85% observed a single time. The sample comprised PBMCs. The receptor set was obtained from a woman aged 40 to 55 in good health. Some clones in this sample may be carry-over from other donors' samples.

The chain couples TRBV2 to TRBJ2-7; D is unclear. CDR3 length: 15 amino acids. CDR1 SNHLY and CDR2 FYNNEI come from the germline V gene. V was cut by 11 bases and J by 3 bases, with 23 bases left in between. In nucleotides, the CDR3 is TGTGCCTTATTGATCTGGCGGACCACTTACTACGAGCAGTACTTC. Translated: CALLIWRTTYYEQYF.

The V gene is TRBV5-6, the J gene TRBJ1-2, with D uncertain. Germline V CDR1 and CDR2: SGHDT, YYEEEE. CDR3 length equals 11 residues. Between the trimmed V and J ends, which lost 3 bases and 4 bases, there was a span of 4 bases. CDR3 nucleotide sequence: TGTGCCAGCAGCTCGGGCTATGGCTACACCTTC. The encoded protein is CASSSGYGYTF.

The chain has TRBV28 and TRBJ2-5; no clear D gene. The end of the DNA fits TRBJ2-7 better, so the J call may be wrong. The CDR3 runs 12 residues. Germline values: CDR1 MDHEN, CDR2 SYDVKM. The CDR3 loop reads CASTSMSYEQYF. The CDR3 region has the DNA TGTGCCAGCACCTCCATGAGCTACGAGCAGTACTTC.

The J gene is TRBJ2-5, the V gene TRBV18, with TRBD1 matching 7 bases. Per germline, CDR1 KGHSH and CDR2 LQKENI. CDR3 size: 17 residues. Trimming took 1 base from V and 5 from J; bases not matched to a gene: 13. CDR3 in amino acids: CASSPQPTGVFGETQYF. In DNA, the CDR3 is TGTGCCAGCTCACCACAGCCAACAGGGGTGTTCGGTGAGACCCAGTACTTC.

Details on this clone: The same CDR3 can be traced to other DNA sequences in this sample. V gene TRBV7-2 combines with J gene TRBJ2-1; the D is unclear. Trimming left V 2 bases short and J 4 bases short, with 6 bases between. CDR3 length: 13 residues. CDR1 is SGHTA and CDR2 is FQGNSA in the germline V gene. For the CDR3, the DNA is TGTGCCAGCAGCTTACACGGTTACAATGAGCAGTTCTTC. Protein: CASSLHGYNEQFF.

The gene calls are TRBV7-8 and TRBJ2-3, with 9 nucleotides matching TRBD2. The trim removed 3 bases at V and 0 bases at J, leaving 7 bases unmatched. The CDR3 is 17 residues long. Germline lookup yields CDR1 SGHVS and CDR2 FQNEAQ. The CDR3 DNA follows: TGTGCCAGCAGCTTGTTGGCTAGCGGGACTAGCACAGATACGCAGTATTTT. As protein: CASSLLASGTSTDTQYF.

The chain recombines TRBV28 with TRBJ1-2; possibly TRBD1 for D (6 bases). The V end lost 3 bases, the J end lost 4 bases, and 15 bases lay between the germline ends. The V gene's germline CDR1 is MDHEN and CDR2 SYDVKM. This CDR3 contains 15 residues. The CDR3 DNA follows: TGTGCCAGCAGTTTTGAAGGGGGGAGGGGCTATGGCTACACCTTC. As protein: CASSFEGGRGYGYTF.

This clone came up once. J is TRBJ2-7 and V is TRBV15, with D tentatively TRBD1 or TRBD2 (6 bases each). Trimming took 0 bases from V and 0 from J, leaving 9 bases between them. The germline CDR1 and CDR2 sequences are LNHNV and YYDKDF (reference sequence). This CDR3 has 15 amino acids. The CDR3 nucleotides are TGTGCCACCAGCAGAGAAGGGGGAGGCTCCTACGAGCAGTACTTC. Amino acids: CATSREGGGSYEQYF.

The table lists this clone with a count of one. V usage is TRBV28 and J usage is TRBJ1-5; D might be TRBD1 (5 bases). Germline CDR1 and CDR2: MDHEN and SYDVKM. V gave up 6 bases and J gave up 0 bases, with 15 bases separating them. The CDR3 is made up of 16 amino acids. The CDR3 protein is CASSRDSLHSNQPQHF. The CDR3 nucleotides read TGTGCCAGCAGCCGCGACAGTTTACATAGCAATCAGCCCCAGCATTTT.

The chain carries TRBV7-2 and TRBJ2-5, with 8 bases that match TRBD2. V shed 5 bases, J shed 5 bases, and the junction held 10 bases outside the gene matches. CDR1 is SGHTA and CDR2 is FQGNSA in the germline V gene. This CDR3 contains 15 residues. The CDR3 nucleotides read TGTGCCAGCAGCCCCCTACCGGGACTAGTGGAGACCCAGTACTTC. Translated, it gives CASSPLPGLVETQYF.

The chain recombines TRBV28 with TRBJ1-1; 8 bases match TRBD1. Germline trimming cut 5 bases from V and 4 bases from J; bases unmatched to any gene: 9. The CDR3 consists of 15 residues. Germline CDR1 reads MDHEN; CDR2 reads SYDVKM. The CDR3 loop reads CASSPRRGLITEAFF. The CDR3 bases are TGTGCCAGCAGTCCTCGCAGGGGGCTTATCACTGAAGCTTTCTTT. The whole variable domain, filled in from reference TRBV28 and TRBJ1-1, reads DVKVTQSSRYLVKRTGEKVFLECVQDMDHENMFWYRQDPGLGLRLIYFSYDVKMKEKGDIPEGYSVSREKKERFSLILESASTNQTSMYLCASSPRRGLITEAFFGQGTRLTVV.

The rearrangement uses TRBV9 and TRBJ2-1; 8 bases fit TRBD1. CDR3 size: 15 residues. In germline, CDR1 is SGDLS, CDR2 YYNGEE. Trimming removed 4 bases from V and 4 bases from J; junction bases left unmatched: 7. CDR3 loop: CASSTDRGEYNEQFF. CDR3 in DNA: TGTGCCAGCAGCACCGACAGGGGCGAGTACAATGAGCAGTTCTTC.

The J gene is TRBJ1-5, the V gene TRBV6-1; D is undetermined. With 7 bases removed from V and 7 bases from J, the gap between germline ends came to 11 bases. Germline CDR1 MNHNS, CDR2 SASEGT. This CDR3 region has 12 residues. This CDR3 is CASKWTSQPQHF. The CDR3 nucleotides read TGTGCCAGCAAATGGACGAGCCAGCCCCAGCATTTT.

The chain couples TRBV2 to TRBJ2-2, with 8 bases aligning to TRBD2. The CDR3 loop spans 14 amino acids. Trimming took 8 bases from V and 5 from J; bases not matched to a gene: 7. Germline V CDR1 and CDR2: SNHLY, FYNNEI. Here the CDR3 reads CASSGLGTTGELFF. In DNA form, the CDR3 reads TGTGCCAGCTCGGGACTAGGCACTACCGGGGAGCTGTTTTTT. Complete variable domain (other parts from reference TRBV2 and TRBJ2-2): EPEVTQTPSHQVTQMGQEVILRCVPISNHLYFYWYRQILGQKVEFLVSFYNNEISEKSEIFDDQFSVERPDGSNFTLKIRSTKLEDSAMYFCASSGLGTTGELFFGEGSRLTVL.

The rearrangement uses TRBV4-1 and TRBJ2-3; D may be TRBD1 (6 bases). Looked up from germline, CDR1 is MGHRA and CDR2 is YSYEKL. The CDR3 loop spans 15 amino acids. Trimming took 0 bases from V and 4 from J, leaving 11 bases between them. The CDR3 DNA follows: TGCGCCAGCAGCCAAGATGGGACAACTGCAGATACGCAGTATTTT. The encoded protein is CASSQDGTTADTQYF.

This chain links TRBV4-3 with TRBJ2-5; perhaps TRBD2 as D (6 bases). V was pared by 0 bases and J by 4 bases, with 12 bases between. Germline CDR1 reads LGHNA; CDR2 reads YSLEER. CDR3 length equals 15 residues. CDR3 residues: CASSQDGLAVETQYF. CDR3 DNA: TGCGCCAGCAGCCAAGATGGATTAGCGGTAGAGACCCAGTACTTC.

V usage is TRBV10-2 and J usage is TRBJ2-7, with 13 bases matching TRBD2. The CDR3 sequence is 15 residues long. Trimming took 5 bases from V and 2 from J; bases not matched to a gene: 3. Germline CDR1 and CDR2: WSHSY and SAAADI. The CDR3 spells CASSQLAGGPYEQYF. CDR3 bases: TGCGCCAGCAGTCAACTAGCGGGAGGGCCCTACGAGCAGTACTTC.

V gene TRBV9 combines with J gene TRBJ2-3; D unclear. With 3 bases removed from V and 0 bases from J, the gap between germline ends came to 8 bases. Germline V gene sequence: CDR1 SGDLS, CDR2 YYNGEE. The CDR3 is made up of 14 amino acids. The CDR3 DNA reads TGTGCCAGCAGCGACCCTAGAAGCACAGATACGCAGTATTTT. It specifies CASSDPRSTDTQYF.

The chain recombines TRBV5-1 with TRBJ2-1; 7 bases match TRBD2. CDR1 and CDR2 from the germline V gene are SGHRS and YFSETQ. With V trimmed by 4 bases and J by 5 bases, 9 bases remained unmatched. This CDR3 is 15 amino acids long. The CDR3 is CASSAGRLADNEQFF. CDR3 DNA sequence: TGCGCCAGCAGCGCGGGACGGCTAGCGGACAATGAGCAGTTCTTC. Full variable domain (remainder filled in from reference TRBV5-1 and TRBJ2-1): KAGVTQTPRYLIKTRGQQVTLSCSPISGHRSVSWYQQTPGQGLQFLFEYFSETQRNKGNFPGRFSGRQFSNSRSEMNVSTLELGDSALYLCASSAGRLADNEQFFGPGTRLTVL.

The chain is built from TRBV27 and TRBJ1-2; no reliable D call. This CDR3 is built from 14 residues. Germline assignment: CDR1 MNHEY and CDR2 SMNVEV (reference sequence). V gave up 3 bases and J gave up 8 bases, with 16 bases separating them. CDR3 amino acids: CASSFLAGGGGYTF. As DNA, the CDR3 is TGTGCCAGCAGTTTTCTGGCAGGTGGAGGGGGCTACACCTTC.

This clone was found many times. The chain employs TRBV21-1 and TRBJ2-7; TRBD1 is taken as the D call from the table, unchecked against the DNA. TRBV21-1 is shown as a pseudogene. The CDR3 loop spans 18 amino acids. The CDR3 loop reads CASSKEGAIRGPSHEQYF. The CDR3 region has the DNA TGTGCCAGCAGCAAAGAGGGGGCGATTCGCGGCCCCAGCCACGAGCAGTACTTC.

V usage is TRBV7-2 and J usage is TRBJ2-2, with D tentatively TRBD2 (6 bases). Trimming stripped 4 bases from V and 5 bases from J, with 14 bases between. From germline, CDR1 is SGHTA and CDR2 FQGNSA. The CDR3 runs to 15 residues. The CDR3 protein is CASSSGEPGTGELFF. The CDR3 DNA is TGTGCCAGCAGCTCGGGGGAGCCGGGGACCGGGGAGCTGTTTTTT.

The chain couples TRBV4-3 to TRBJ2-3; 7 bases align to TRBD2. J gave up 8 bases and V 0 bases, and 2 bases lay outside the gene matches. CDR3 length equals 13 residues. Germline-derived CDR1 and CDR2 are LGHNA and YSLEER. The CDR3 loop reads CASSQEVAGTQYF. CDR3 nucleotide sequence: TGCGCCAGCAGCCAAGAGGTAGCGGGTACGCAGTATTTT.

The chain carries TRBV6-6 and TRBJ1-2, with a possible D match to TRBD1 (6 bases). The CDR3 is made up of 13 amino acids. Per germline, CDR1 MNHNY and CDR2 SVGAGI (reference sequence). Between the trimmed V and J ends, which lost 4 bases and 3 bases, there was a span of 9 bases. The CDR3 DNA follows: TGTGCCAGCAGTTTAGCAGGGGACTATGGCTACACCTTC. Its translation: CASSLAGDYGYTF.